This is a list of T cell receptor beta chains from one sample in a study of CD8 T cells in ankylosing spondylitis. TCRdb re-analysed the 5' RACE reads in MiXCR, keeping a single row per CDR3 protein. The table has about 460,000 distinct CDR3 sequences, 5.3% seen once. Sequencing was carried out using blood, either unsorted or a sorted T cell fraction (not recorded which). All receptors come from a male donor with ankylosing spondylitis. The CDR3 runs from the conserved cysteine through the conserved F or W. D genes are given only for firm matches. Expanded clones get a size class; other rows say once, few or many, or leave the size out.

.,TRBJ1-5,TRBV7-2,many,TGTGCCAGCAGCCCAGGGGCGACGGGTAGACGGCCCCAGCATTTT,CASSPGATGRRPQHF
TRBD2,TRBJ2-7,TRBV18,.,TGTGCCAGCTCACCACAACAACCCCGGACTAGCGGATCGTACGAGCAGTACTTC,CASSPQQPRTSGSYEQYF
TRBD1,TRBJ2-1,TRBV7-9,.,TGTGCCACCTCCGGGACAGAATACAATGAGCAGTTCTTC,CATSGTEYNEQFF
.,TRBJ2-7,TRBV5-5,many,TGTGCCAGCAGCCTCCTAAGTGCGGTTCCCCATGAGCAGTACTTC,CASSLLSAVPHEQYF
.,TRBJ2-5,TRBV20-1,many,TGCAGTGCTAGGTCTTACGGGGGGCCCCAGTACTTC,CSARSYGGPQYF
TRBD1,TRBJ2-3,TRBV4-2,many,TGTGCCAGCAGCCAGGGACAGGGGACCACAGATACGCAGTATTTT,CASSQGQGTTDTQYF
.,TRBJ2-1,TRBV7-2,few,TGTGCCAGCAGCTTAGCGGGGCCACACAATGAGCAGTTCTTC,CASSLAGPHNEQFF
.,TRBJ1-1,TRBV10-1,many,TGCGCCAGCAGTGGGGTTACGAACACTGAAGCTTTCTTT,CASSGVTNTEAFF
TRBD1,TRBJ2-5,TRBV7-9,few,TGTGCCAGCAGCTTATTTGGGACGGGACAGGAGACCCAGTACTTC,CASSLFGTGQETQYF
TRBD2,TRBJ2-1,TRBV27,.,TGTGCCAGCAGTTTAAAGAAAGCGGGAGGGCACAGGGAGTTCTTC,CASSLKKAGGHREFF
.,TRBJ1-5,TRBV7-9,many,TGTGCCAGCAGCCCGCAGGGATATCAGCCCCAGCATTTT,CASSPQGYQPQHF
TRBD1,TRBJ2-2,TRBV12-3/TRBV12-4,many,TGTGCCAGCAGCCCGAGTGGGACAGATAATACCGGGGAGCTGTTTTTT,CASSPSGTDNTGELFF
.,TRBJ2-7,TRBV4-3,many,TGCGCCAGCAGCCAATATGAAAGAGGGGCCGAGCAGTACTTC,CASSQYERGAEQYF
.,TRBJ1-1,TRBV7-9,many,TGTGCCAGCAGCTCCCCTCTGGGTTACACTGAAGCTTTCTTT,CASSSPLGYTEAFF
.,TRBJ2-5,TRBV28,.,TGTGCCAGCAGTTTGGGATACTCCTCGCGGGGCCAAGAGACCCAGTACTTC,CASSLGYSSRGQETQYF
.,TRBJ1-5,TRBV20-1,many,TGCAGTGCTAGATCGGGGTACGGTCAGCCCCAGCATTTT,CSARSGYGQPQHF
.,TRBJ2-3,TRBV7-9,many,TGTGCCAGCAGCTTGGGTAGCGGATTAAGTTTT,CASSLGSGLSF
.,TRBJ2-7,TRBV11-2,many,TGTGCCAGCGGCCGGGTTGACTCCTACGAGCAGTACTTC,CASGRVDSYEQYF
.,TRBJ1-1,TRBV7-9,many,TGTGCCAGCACCCTCGCCCCACCGAACACTGAAGCTTTCTTT,CASTLAPPNTEAFF
.,TRBJ2-4,TRBV7-2,few,TGTGCCAGCCAGCCGGGGGCCAAAAACATTCAGTACTTC,CASQPGAKNIQYF
TRBD2,TRBJ2-3,TRBV7-9,many,TGTGCCAGCACCCTGACAACGGGACTACCCACAGATACGCAGTATTTT,CASTLTTGLPTDTQYF
TRBD2,TRBJ2-3,TRBV5-1,.,TGCGCCAGCGGCTCTAGCGGAAGGAGTATAGATACGCAGTATTTT,CASGSSGRSIDTQYF